The rows below give T cell receptor beta chains drawn from one sample of a study of cytomegalovirus exposure and HLA in healthy donors. The data were produced by immunoSEQ multiplex PCR, yet TCRdb's version contains in-frame clones alone and is incomplete. Of some 60,000 clones in the sample, 70% to 85% were seen once. Material: PBMCs. The source is a man aged 40-50 years in good health and CMV-seronegative. CDR3s include the opening cysteine and the closing phenylalanine or tryptophan. D genes are given only for firm matches. Size tells how often a clone was seen (once, few, many) or the class of an expanded clone, and some rows leave it out.

abundance | j_gene | d_gene | v_gene | CDR3aa | CDR3nt
NA | TRBJ2-3 | TRBD2 | TRBV11-3 | CASSLFGGGATDTQYF | TGTGCCAGCAGCTTATTTGGCGGGGGGGCCACAGATACGCAGTATTTT
NA | TRBJ1-4 | TRBD1 | TRBV5-1 | CASSLVGTGNEKLFF | TGCGCCAGCAGCTTGGTTGGGACAGGGAATGAAAAACTGTTTTTT
few | TRBJ2-5 | NA | TRBV7-6 | CASSNLRASTAETQYF | TGTGCCAGCAGCAACCTTCGGGCTAGCACGGCAGAGACCCAGTACTTC
NA | TRBJ2-7 | TRBD1 | TRBV18 | CASSPGTASYYEQYF | TGTGCCAGCTCACCAGGGACAGCGAGTTACTACGAGCAGTACTTC
NA | TRBJ1-6 | TRBD1 | TRBV10-1 | CATMDRSVYSPLHF | TGCGCCACCATGGACAGGAGTGTTTACTCACCCCTCCACTTT
once | TRBJ1-2 | NA | TRBV10-3 | CATGVVDGYTF | TGTGCCACCGGGGTAGTCGATGGCTACACCTTC
NA | TRBJ1-4 | NA | TRBV27 | CASSYRVPVEKLFF | TGTGCCAGCAGTTACAGGGTCCCCGTGGAAAAACTGTTTTTT
NA | TRBJ2-6 | TRBD1 | TRBV5-8 | CASSLGTGVSGANVLTF | TGTGCCAGCAGCTTAGGGACAGGGGTCTCTGGGGCCAACGTCCTGACTTTC
NA | TRBJ2-7 | NA | TRBV7-2 | CASSLGVSAREQYF | TGTGCCAGCAGCTTAGGTGTGTCGGCGCGGGAGCAGTACTTC
NA | TRBJ1-1 | NA | TRBV2 | CASRGLDTEAFF | TGTGCCAGCAGGGGGCTGGACACTGAAGCTTTCTTT
NA | TRBJ2-5 | NA | TRBV9 | CASSVSRGKETQYF | TGTGCCAGCAGCGTATCTCGGGGGAAGGAGACCCAGTACTTC
NA | TRBJ1-1 | TRBD1 | TRBV18 | CASSPKQGDTEAFF | TGTGCCAGCTCACCAAAACAGGGGGACACTGAAGCTTTCTTT
NA | TRBJ2-6 | TRBD1 | TRBV28 | CASTTRGIGANVLTF | TGTGCCAGCACCACCAGGGGGATCGGGGCCAACGTCCTGACTTTC
once | TRBJ1-5 | NA | TRBV6-6 | CASSYAGERQPQHF | TGTGCCAGCAGTTACGCAGGGGAGCGCCAGCCCCAGCATTTT
NA | TRBJ1-4 | NA | TRBV6-5 | CASSYSSTGFFEKLFF | TGTGCCAGCAGTTACTCGAGTACGGGGTTTTTTGAAAAACTGTTTTTT
few | TRBJ2-3 | TRBD2 | TRBV10-3 | CAIMTGLAGAVDTQYF | TGTGCCATCATGACGGGACTAGCGGGGGCCGTAGATACGCAGTATTTT
NA | TRBJ1-2 | NA | TRBV14 | CASSQIGSGYTF | TGTGCCAGCAGCCAAATTGGGAGTGGCTACACCTTC
NA | TRBJ2-1 | TRBD1 | TRBV15 | CATSRAGQGRIEQFF | TGTGCCACCAGCAGGGCCGGACAGGGGAGAATTGAGCAGTTCTTC
NA | TRBJ1-1 | NA | TRBV30 | CAWRAGTYEAFF | TGTGCCTGGAGGGCCGGGACATATGAAGCTTTCTTT
NA | TRBJ2-2 | TRBD2 | TRBV5-6 | CASSSMTSGVPNTGELFF | TGTGCCAGCAGCTCAATGACTAGCGGGGTCCCAAACACCGGGGAGCTGTTTTTT
NA | TRBJ1-5 | TRBD1 | TRBV5-6 | CASSLSGTGDQPQHF | TGTGCCAGCAGCTTGTCCGGGACAGGGGATCAGCCCCAGCATTTT
few | TRBJ1-5 | NA | TRBV6-1 | CASSDRQRNQPQHF | TGTGCCAGCAGTGATAGACAGCGCAATCAGCCCCAGCATTTT
NA | TRBJ1-2 | TRBD1 | TRBV4-1 | CASSQGQGARQVGYTF | TGCGCCAGCAGCCAAGGACAGGGGGCGCGCCAAGTCGGCTACACCTTC